This T cell receptor (beta chain) was documented in a study of shared clonotypes between healthy human individuals. The CDR3 has 16 amino acids. With 5 bases clipped from V and 0 bases from J, the junction kept 7 bases outside the gene matches. CDR1 is SGHRS, CDR2 YFSETQ, per germline. The table came from immunoSEQ multiplex PCR; TCRdb's copy has only in-frame clones and leaves some out. The sample holds approximately 2.5 million clones, more than 90% seen once. V gene TRBV5-1 combines with J gene TRBJ2-1; 8 positions match TRBD2. The sequence was obtained from a man between 18 and 29 years old in good health. The sample consisted of naive CD4+ T cells sorted from blood. Subset of the sample: CD45RA+ positively selected. The CDR3 spells CASRVRGTSSYNEQFF. Here the CDR3 DNA reads TGCGCCAGCAGAGTGCGGGGGACTAGCTCCTACAATGAGCAGTTCTTC.